This TCR beta chain was obtained from a study of T-cell memory formation after mild COVID-19. With constant-segment primers, 5'RACE yielded cDNA libraries of TCR alpha and TCR beta that carried sample barcodes and UMIs. TCRdb recomputed calls from the 5' RACE reads with MiXCR, one row per CDR3 protein. The table records 250,000 to 300,000 distinct CDR3 sequences, 15% to 20% of them present only once. Findings and caveats of the study: Day 15 to 85 contractors were CD4/CD8 balanced; later expanders leaned CD4+. Mostly located in CM and EM were contracting CD4+ clones, with contracting CD8+ clones located in EMRA. The second-wave clones peaking on day 37 were not confirmed as SARS-CoV-2-specific.

Germline assignment: CDR1 MNHEY and CDR2 SVGAGI. CDR3 length: 14 amino acids. V lost 2 bases and J lost 4, with 9 bases in between. In its sample, this clonotype was seen a few times. Its antigen remains unknown. The sequenced sample was PBMCs or a T cell subset sorted from them (not recorded which). J is TRBJ2-1 and V is TRBV6-5; D unresolved. The TCR sequence derives from a man aged 18 to 29 who had mild COVID-19 (a few samples of this study predate the infection). Cell type and time point are not known. CDR3 region: CASSYQGQYNEQFF. The CDR3 DNA reads as TGTGCCAGCAGTTACCAAGGGCAGTACAATGAGCAGTTCTTC.